These 4 T cell receptor beta chains were sequenced from one sample in a study of blood T cell repertoires in COVID-19 (dated by TCRdb to the early 2020s). Library prep was done by the immunoSEQ multiplex PCR assay. This is the immuneACCESS table as TCRdb keeps it, with only in-frame sequences that have V and J called. A part of the clones is gone; compared with another copy, unresolved V genes explain less than half, and the rest is unexplained. The sample contains 140,000 to 150,000 clones, approximately 86% of them found a single time. The ten largest account for about 4% of the sample. The sequencing sample was made of PBMCs or T cells enriched from blood (not recorded which). These receptors all come from a woman between 40 and 55 years old who had been exposed to COVID-19.

This clone was observed a handful of times. This chain uses TRBV12-3 or TRBV12-4 with TRBJ1-4; no firm D call. This CDR3 spans 12 amino acids. The V end was cut by 6 bases, the J end by 11 bases, with 13 bases between. The CDR3 region has the DNA TGTGCCAGCAGATCCCCCGCCGGGAAACTGTTTTTT. Translating gives CASRSPAGKLFF.

The chain has TRBV29-1 and TRBJ1-1, with D maybe TRBD1 (5 bases). Germline V gene lookup returns CDR1 SQVTM and CDR2 ANQGSEA. The CDR3 runs 13 residues. The V and J ends lost 4 bases and 6 bases respectively, with 15 bases between them. In nucleotides, the CDR3 is TGCAGCGTTGGGGTCAGGGTGGAATCTGAAGCTTTCTTT. It is translated as CSVGVRVESEAFF.

The chain combines TRBV4-1 with TRBJ2-7; 11 bases are shared with TRBD2. Unmatched junction bases numbered 7, after V lost 0 bases and J lost 6 bases. Per germline, CDR1 MGHRA and CDR2 YSYEKL. The CDR3 extends over 16 amino acids. The CDR3 region is CASSQEGGLAGFEQYF. CDR3 DNA: TGCGCCAGCAGCCAAGAAGGAGGACTAGCGGGTTTCGAGCAGTACTTC.

V is TRBV7-2 and J is TRBJ2-1; the match to TRBD2 covers 8 bases. The CDR3 sequence is 15 residues long. Germline CDR1 SGHTA, CDR2 FQGNSA. J gave up 3 bases and V 6 bases, and 7 bases lay outside the gene matches. This chain's CDR3 is CASSSGTRGYNEQFF. CDR3 nucleotides: TGTGCCAGCAGTTCCGGGACTAGAGGCTACAATGAGCAGTTCTTC.